The TCR beta chain described here comes from a study of shared clonotypes between healthy human individuals (dated by TCRdb to the early 2020s). Looking at the study overall: Three men and a couple of women, aged 18 to 49 years, made up the cohort. Different laboratories and diverse techniques were used to prepare libraries and sequence TCR repertoires, to increase sequencing depth and limit assay-specific biases. Per donor, leukapheresis produced somewhere between about 0.94 and 9 billion PBMCs. For each donor, CD4 naive and CD4 memory were each run on three plates, CD8 naive on two plates, and CD8 memory on one plate. To estimate repertoire size and how much clonotype sharing occurs between individuals, the study deeply sequenced the blood TCR repertoires of several healthy adults.

Using the deep immunoSEQ assay, multiplex PCR amplified TCR CDR3 regions from genomic DNA. Extracted genomic DNA from each cell subset was distributed evenly across all wells of several immunoSEQ 96-well plates, and each plate was treated as a replicate. For sorted subsets, each replicate PCR was loaded with 200 ng genomic DNA, equivalent to 30,000 or so T cell genomes. Purified libraries were measured with a Qubit 3.0 fluorometer, size-checked on a Bioanalyzer 2100, and measured again with the KAPA Library Quantification kit. Each immunoSEQ 96-well plate was sequenced on its own single-read 150-cycle Illumina NextSeq 550 flow cell. As for how the authors treated the data: Because the immunoSEQ output included only junctional sequences and no quality scores, the filtering could not be the same as the filtering used for full-length reads. Sequences were annotated with PyIR, a Python wrapper for IgBLAST v1.9, and V/J genes and CDR3 were assigned using IMGT germline references. Reads with weak V/J assignments (E-value above 1e-6), missing CDR3, stop codons, out-of-frame junctions, or ambiguous translated residues were removed. V3J clonotypes were defined as sequences sharing the same inferred V gene, J gene, and CDR3 amino acid sequence. Percentage overlap between repertoires was calculated by dividing the number of shared unique clonotypes by the size of the smaller repertoire. Three approaches were used to assess repertoire richness: RTK rarefaction, the Chao1 estimator, and Recon v2.1 estimates of unobserved clonotypes. Generation probabilities for all TCRbeta clonotypes obtained by the gDNA method from four donors were computed using OLGA. TCRdb's version of the immuneACCESS table is confined to in-frame rearrangements and falls short of the full clone set. An unresolved V gene accounts for under half of the shortfall where checked; the remainder is of unknown origin. The V and J calls and clone size come from that table; D and trimming were worked out from the DNA. The sample data list about a million clones, and approximately 80% of these were observed just once. The ten largest make up 0.85% to 1% of the sample.

As concerns this clone: Its antigen is currently not known. Per-base qualities were not stored, and no clone one base away is much larger.

Donors were healthy HIV-negative adults with no recently reported acute infections or vaccinations. Every donor was a Caucasian adult living in Nashville, Tennessee, USA. Magnetic negative selection was used to enrich CD4+ T cells, after which naive cells were positively selected on CD45RA and the negative fraction became the memory subset. Blood was collected by leukapheresis, and PBMCs were isolated by Ficoll-Histopaque density gradient centrifugation and then cryopreserved in liquid nitrogen vapor phase. Analytical flow cytometry was used to check the purity and quantity of every magnetically sorted T cell population. Genomic DNA was isolated from every sorted fraction and measured by UV absorbance on a Nanodrop 2000c. The cysteine opens and the phenylalanine closes a CDR3 of 15 amino acids. Just the 45-base CDR3 DNA is kept, in frame starting at base 1. Based on the germline V gene, the CDR1 and CDR2 sequences are MNHEY and SVGAGI. Germline trimming amounts to 6 bases on V and 10 bases on J, with 12 as the count of junction bases outside the gene matches.

General findings and caveats noted by the study authors: Clonotypes shared by all four sorted-subset donors showed higher generation probabilities than non-shared clonotypes. Pairwise subsampling indicated that sequencing depth was expected to affect the degree of clonotype sharing among donors. Incomplete sequencing was indicated by rarefaction of sorted-subset datasets, despite the large sequencing depth. Sampling was limited to blood, and TCR repertoires in tissue likely differ from TCR repertoires in blood. Larger estimated clonotype richness was generally found for naive subsets than for memory subsets. Approximately 5% of naive CD4, more than 3% of naive CD8, roughly 2.4% of memory CD4, and 0.35% to 0.5% of memory CD8 clonotypes were shared across several donors. Because the study included only a small number of donors, the genetic and exposure-history diversity represented was limited.

The TCR originated in a man younger than 35 in good health. Some clones in this sample may be carry-over from other donors' samples. The sample was memory CD4+ T cells from PBMCs. The cell subset or site label on this specimen signifies: CD45RA-negative fraction. The chain uses TRBV6-5 and TRBJ2-1; 10 central nucleotides agree with TRBD2. This receptor has the CDR3 CASRGVASGSHEQFF. In nucleotide form, the sequence is TGTGCCAGCAGGGGGGTGGCTAGCGGGAGTCACGAGCAGTTCTTC.